Listed here is a single TCR beta chain. In the PCR, 60 Vbeta and 13 Jbeta primers were used. Clones were sequenced by immunoSEQ multiplex PCR, and TCRdb holds only the in-frame ones, with some missing. The table for this sample gives fewer than 85,000 clones. CDR1 is SQVTM, CDR2 ANQGSEA, per germline. The CDR3 has 13 residues. Trimming took off 4 bases at V and 5 bases at J, with 14 bases between the two ends. The data derive from a study of cytomegalovirus exposure and HLA in healthy donors. The sequenced material came from PBMCs. This TCR was recovered from a man aged 45-60 years in good health and CMV-seropositive. The J gene is TRBJ1-1, the V gene TRBV29-1, with a possible D match to TRBD1 (5 bases). This chain's CDR3 is CSVGGDYQTEAFF. In DNA form, the CDR3 reads TGCAGCGTTGGAGGGGACTATCAAACTGAAGCTTTCTTT.